Here is one T cell receptor (beta chain) with its context. V gave up 11 bases and J gave up 11 bases; unmatched junction bases: 9. The germline V gene encodes CDR1 MNHNS and CDR2 SASEGT. The CDR3 sequence is 13 residues long. This entry is derived from a study of T cell changes during pregnancy in multiple sclerosis. TCRdb's copy holds only in-frame clones and misses some; the assay was immunoSEQ multiplex PCR. The sample holds some 31,000 clones; more than 90% are singletons and the top ten take about 0.4%. The material sequenced was CD4+ T cells from peripheral blood mononuclear cells, taken in the second trimester of pregnancy. The receptor was isolated from a female donor in good health, enrolled as a control in a pregnancy study. The rearrangement uses TRBV6-1 and TRBJ2-3, with 14 nucleotides matching TRBD2. The CDR3, as DNA: TGTGCCGGTGGGACTAGCGGGGGAGGTGGGCAGTATTTT. Amino acids: CAGGTSGGGGQYF.